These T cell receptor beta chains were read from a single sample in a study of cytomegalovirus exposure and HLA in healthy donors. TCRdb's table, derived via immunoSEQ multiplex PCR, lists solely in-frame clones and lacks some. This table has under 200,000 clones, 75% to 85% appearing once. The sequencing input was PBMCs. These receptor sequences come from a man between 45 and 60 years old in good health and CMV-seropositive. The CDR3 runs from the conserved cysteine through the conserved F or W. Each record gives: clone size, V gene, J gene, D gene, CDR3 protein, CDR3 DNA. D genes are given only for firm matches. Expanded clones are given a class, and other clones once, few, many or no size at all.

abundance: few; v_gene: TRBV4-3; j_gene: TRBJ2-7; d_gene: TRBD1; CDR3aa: CASSQDSSTSGGRQQYF; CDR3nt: TGCGCCAGCAGCCAAGATTCATCCACCTCAGGGGGAAGGCAGCAGTACTTC
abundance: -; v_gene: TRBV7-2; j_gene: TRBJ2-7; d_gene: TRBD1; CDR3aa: CASSWAGTGQQQYF; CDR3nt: TGTGCCAGCAGCTGGGCCGGGACAGGGCAACAGCAGTACTTC
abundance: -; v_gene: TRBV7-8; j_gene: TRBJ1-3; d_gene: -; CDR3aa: CASSLPGRHTIYF; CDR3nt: TGTGCCAGCAGCTTACCCGGGAGACACACCATATATTTT
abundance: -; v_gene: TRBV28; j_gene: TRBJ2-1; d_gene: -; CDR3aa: CASSRGRVTYNEQFF; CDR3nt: TGTGCCAGCAGTCGAGGAAGAGTCACCTACAATGAGCAGTTCTTC
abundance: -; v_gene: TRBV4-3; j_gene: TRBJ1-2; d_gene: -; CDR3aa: CASSQDPLGGLRGYTF; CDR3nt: TGCGCCAGCAGCCAAGATCCTCTCGGGGGATTGCGTGGCTACACCTTC
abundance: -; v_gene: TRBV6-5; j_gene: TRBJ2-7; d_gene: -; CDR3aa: CASSYSFYGLTYEQYF; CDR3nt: TGTGCCAGCAGTTACTCGTTCTATGGACTAACCTACGAGCAGTACTTC
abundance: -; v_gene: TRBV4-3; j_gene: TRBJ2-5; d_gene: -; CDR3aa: CASSQESMGGMETQYF; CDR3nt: TGCGCCAGCAGCCAAGAGTCCATGGGGGGAATGGAGACCCAGTACTTC
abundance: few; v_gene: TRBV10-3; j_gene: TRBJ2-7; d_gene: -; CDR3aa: CAISEAQQSSYEQYF; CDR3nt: TGTGCCATCAGTGAGGCACAGCAGAGCTCCTACGAGCAGTACTTC
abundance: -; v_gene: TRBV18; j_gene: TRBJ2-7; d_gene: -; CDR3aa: CASSPPNEYEQYF; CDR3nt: TGTGCCAGCTCACCACCGAACGAGTACGAGCAGTACTTC
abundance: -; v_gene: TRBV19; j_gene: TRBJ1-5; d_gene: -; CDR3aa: CASSIDWAPNQPQHF; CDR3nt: TGTGCCAGTAGTATAGATTGGGCACCAAATCAGCCCCAGCATTTT
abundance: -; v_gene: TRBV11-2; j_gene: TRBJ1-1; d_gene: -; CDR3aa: CASSLSRLNTEAFF; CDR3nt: TGTGCCAGCAGCTTATCACGGTTGAACACTGAAGCTTTCTTT
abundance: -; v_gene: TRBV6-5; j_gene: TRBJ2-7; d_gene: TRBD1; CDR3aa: CASRRQGAGHEQYF; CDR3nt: TGTGCCAGCAGGAGACAGGGGGCCGGCCACGAGCAGTACTTC
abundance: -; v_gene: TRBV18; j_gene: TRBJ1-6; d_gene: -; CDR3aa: CASSWDLPSSSYNSPLHF; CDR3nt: TGTGCCAGCTCGTGGGACTTACCCTCTAGCTCCTATAATTCACCCCTCCACTTT
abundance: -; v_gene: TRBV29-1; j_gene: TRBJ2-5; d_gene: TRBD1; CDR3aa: CSVSQDRARETQYF; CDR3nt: TGCAGCGTCTCCCAGGACAGGGCTCGAGAGACCCAGTACTTC
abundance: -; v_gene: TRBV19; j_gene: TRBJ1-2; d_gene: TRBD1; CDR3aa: CASSRDRGNYGYTF; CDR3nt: TGTGCCAGTAGCAGGGACAGGGGGAACTATGGCTACACCTTC
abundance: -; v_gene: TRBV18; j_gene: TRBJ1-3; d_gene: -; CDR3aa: CASTSVVSGLSGNTIYF; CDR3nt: TGTGCCAGTACTAGTGTGGTGTCGGGTCTCTCTGGAAACACCATATATTTT
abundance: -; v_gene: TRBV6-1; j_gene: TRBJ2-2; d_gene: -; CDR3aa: CASRGDTSTGELFF; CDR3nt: TGTGCCAGCAGGGGGGACACCTCCACCGGGGAGCTGTTTTTT
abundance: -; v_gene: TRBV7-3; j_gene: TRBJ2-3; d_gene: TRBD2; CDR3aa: CASSLGLAGGPDTQYF; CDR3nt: TGTGCCAGCAGCTTGGGTTTAGCGGGGGGGCCAGATACGCAGTATTTT
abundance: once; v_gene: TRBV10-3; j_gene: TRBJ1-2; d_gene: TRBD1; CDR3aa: CAINPGGAAPFYDYGYTF; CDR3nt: TGTGCCATCAACCCAGGGGGCGCGGCCCCCTTCTATGACTATGGCTACACCTTC
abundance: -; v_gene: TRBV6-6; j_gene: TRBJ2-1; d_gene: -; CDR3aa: CASSYSRENSYNEQFF; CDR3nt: TGTGCCAGCAGTTACTCAAGGGAGAATTCCTACAATGAGCAGTTCTTC
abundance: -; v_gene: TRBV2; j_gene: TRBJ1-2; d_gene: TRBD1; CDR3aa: CASNTGDYGYTF; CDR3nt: TGTGCCAGCAATACAGGGGACTATGGCTACACCTTC
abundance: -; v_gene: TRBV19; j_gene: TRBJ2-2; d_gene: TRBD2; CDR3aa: CAGRGREVGELFF; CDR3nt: TGTGCCGGGAGGGGCAGAGAGGTCGGGGAGCTGTTTTTT
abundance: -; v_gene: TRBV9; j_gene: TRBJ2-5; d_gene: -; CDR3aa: CASSVGPSQETQYF; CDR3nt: TGTGCCAGCAGCGTAGGTCCTAGCCAAGAGACCCAGTACTTC
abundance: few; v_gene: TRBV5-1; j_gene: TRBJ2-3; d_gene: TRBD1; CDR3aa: CASSPTGGWGTDTQYF; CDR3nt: TGCGCCAGCAGCCCGACAGGGGGATGGGGCACAGATACGCAGTATTTT
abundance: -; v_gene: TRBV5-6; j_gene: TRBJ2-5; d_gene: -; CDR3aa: CASSLGARQETQYF; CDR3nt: TGTGCCAGCAGCTTGGGGGCCAGACAAGAGACCCAGTACTTC
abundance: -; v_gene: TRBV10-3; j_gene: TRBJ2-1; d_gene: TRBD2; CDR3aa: CAISELAGEYNEQFF; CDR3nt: TGTGCCATCAGTGAGCTAGCGGGAGAATACAATGAGCAGTTCTTC
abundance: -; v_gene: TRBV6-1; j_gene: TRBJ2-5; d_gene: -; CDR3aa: CASSRDSIRQYF; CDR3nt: TGTGCCAGCAGTCGGGACTCCATCAGACAGTACTTC